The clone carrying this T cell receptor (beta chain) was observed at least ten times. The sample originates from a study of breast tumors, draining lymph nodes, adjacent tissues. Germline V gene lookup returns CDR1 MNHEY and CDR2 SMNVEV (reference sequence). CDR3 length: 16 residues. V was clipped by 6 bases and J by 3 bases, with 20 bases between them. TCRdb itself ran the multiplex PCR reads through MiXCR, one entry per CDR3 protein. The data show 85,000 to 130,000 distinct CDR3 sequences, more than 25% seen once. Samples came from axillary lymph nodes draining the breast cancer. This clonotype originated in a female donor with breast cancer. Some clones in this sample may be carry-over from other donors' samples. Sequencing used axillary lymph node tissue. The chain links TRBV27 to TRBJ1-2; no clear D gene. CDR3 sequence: CASRPGGALWDYGYTF. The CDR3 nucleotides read TGTGCCAGCAGACCGGGAGGCGCCCTTTGGGACTATGGCTACACCTTC.